This T cell receptor beta chain was sequenced for a study of shared clonotypes between healthy human individuals. Regarding the study as a whole: The researchers took only blood, and tissue repertoires probably look different. Clonotypes shared by all four sorted-subset donors had higher generation probabilities than non-shared clonotypes.

This clone was detected a few times. Its antigen is undetermined. Genomic DNA of each subset was evenly split across several immunoSEQ plates. Repertoires were generated with immunoSEQ multiplex PCR, while TCRdb's copy carries only in-frame clones and drops some. The sample includes about 1.1 million clones, approximately 80% of them seen just once. This CDR3 is 14 amino acids long. Trimming pared 3 bases from V and 8 bases from J, leaving 13 bases between. In germline, CDR1 is SGHTA, CDR2 FQGNSA. Sequencing was performed on memory CD4+ T cells from PBMCs. The subset here: CD45RA-negative fraction. This sequence joins TRBV7-2 and TRBJ1-4, with D perhaps matching TRBD1 (6 bases). The source is a man younger than 35 in good health. Some clones in this sample may be carry-over from other donors' samples. The CDR3, as DNA: TGTGCCAGCAGCTTGATGGGGGCAGGCGAAAAACTGTTTTTT. Translated, it gives CASSLMGAGEKLFF.